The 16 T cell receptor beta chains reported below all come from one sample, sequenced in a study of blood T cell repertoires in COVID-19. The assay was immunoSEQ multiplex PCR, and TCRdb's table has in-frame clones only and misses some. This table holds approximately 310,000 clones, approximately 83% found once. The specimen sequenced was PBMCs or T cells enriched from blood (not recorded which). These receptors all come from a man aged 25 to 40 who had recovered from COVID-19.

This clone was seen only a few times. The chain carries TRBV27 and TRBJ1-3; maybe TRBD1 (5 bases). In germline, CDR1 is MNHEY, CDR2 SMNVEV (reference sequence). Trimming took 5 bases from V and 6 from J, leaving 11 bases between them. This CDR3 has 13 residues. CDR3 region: CASSPGHPNTIYF. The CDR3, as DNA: TGTGCCAGCAGTCCCGGACACCCAAACACCATATATTTT.

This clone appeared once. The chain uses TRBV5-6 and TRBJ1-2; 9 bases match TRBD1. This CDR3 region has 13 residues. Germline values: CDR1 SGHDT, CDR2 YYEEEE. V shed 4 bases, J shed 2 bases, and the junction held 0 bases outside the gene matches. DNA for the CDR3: TGTGCCAGCAGCACAGGGGGCAACTATGGCTACACCTTC. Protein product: CASSTGGNYGYTF. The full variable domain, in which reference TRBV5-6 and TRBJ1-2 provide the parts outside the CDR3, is DAGVTQSPTHLIKTRGQQVTLRCSPKSGHDTVSWYQQALGQGPQFIFQYYEEEERQRGNFPDRFSGHQFPNYSSELNVNALLLGDSALYLCASSTGGNYGYTFGSGTRLTVV.

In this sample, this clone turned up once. The CDR3 DNA is TGTGCCAGCAGAGCGGACAGGGGGCGCATTCAGCCCCAGCATTTT. Amino acids: CASRADRGRIQPQHF. This rearrangement joins TRBV2 to TRBJ1-5, with 11 bases fitting TRBD1. The V gene's germline CDR1 is SNHLY and CDR2 FYNNEI. Trimming removed 6 bases from V and 6 bases from J; junction bases left unmatched: 7. The CDR3 is made up of 15 amino acids.

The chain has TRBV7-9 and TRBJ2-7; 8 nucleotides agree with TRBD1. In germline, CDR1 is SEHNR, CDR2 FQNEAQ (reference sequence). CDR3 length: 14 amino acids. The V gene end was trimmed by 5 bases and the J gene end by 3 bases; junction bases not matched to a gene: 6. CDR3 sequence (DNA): TGTGCCAGCAGCCCCGGACAGGGTCGCTACGAGCAGTACTTC. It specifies CASSPGQGRYEQYF.

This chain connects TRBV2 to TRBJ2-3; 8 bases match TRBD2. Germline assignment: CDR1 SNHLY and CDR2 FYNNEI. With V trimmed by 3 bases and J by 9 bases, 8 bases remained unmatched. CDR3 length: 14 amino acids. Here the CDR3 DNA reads TGTGCCAGCAGTGAGCGGGGGGACACGCTGACGCAGTATTTT. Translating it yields CASSERGDTLTQYF.

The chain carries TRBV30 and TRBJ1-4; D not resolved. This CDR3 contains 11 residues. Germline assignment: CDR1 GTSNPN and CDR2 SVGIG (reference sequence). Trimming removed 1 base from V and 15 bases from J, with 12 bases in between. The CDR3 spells CAWSERRGLFF. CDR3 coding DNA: TGTGCCTGGAGTGAAAGAAGAGGTTTGTTTTTT.

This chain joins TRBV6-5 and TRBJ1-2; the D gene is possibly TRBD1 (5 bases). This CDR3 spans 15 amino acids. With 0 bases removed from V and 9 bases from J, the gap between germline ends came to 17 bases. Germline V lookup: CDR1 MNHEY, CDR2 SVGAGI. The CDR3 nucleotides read TGTGCCAGCAGTTACTCGGCCAGGGCTGTCGAACGCTACACCTTC. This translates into CASSYSARAVERYTF.

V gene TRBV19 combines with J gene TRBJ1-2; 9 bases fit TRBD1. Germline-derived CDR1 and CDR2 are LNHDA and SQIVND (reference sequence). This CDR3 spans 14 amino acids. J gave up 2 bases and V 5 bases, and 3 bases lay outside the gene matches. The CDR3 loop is CASSHRGRNYGYTF. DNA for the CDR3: TGTGCCAGTAGTCACAGGGGGCGGAACTATGGCTACACCTTC.

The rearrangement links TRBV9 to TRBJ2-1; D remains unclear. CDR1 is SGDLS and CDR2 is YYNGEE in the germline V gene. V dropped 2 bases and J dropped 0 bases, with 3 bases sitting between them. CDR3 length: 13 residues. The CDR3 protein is CASSVNSYNEQFF. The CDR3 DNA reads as TGTGCCAGCAGCGTCAACTCCTACAATGAGCAGTTCTTC.

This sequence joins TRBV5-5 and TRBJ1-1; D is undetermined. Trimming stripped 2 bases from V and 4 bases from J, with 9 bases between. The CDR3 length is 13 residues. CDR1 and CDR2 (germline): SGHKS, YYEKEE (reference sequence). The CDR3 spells CASSFAQTTEAFF. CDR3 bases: TGTGCCAGCAGCTTCGCACAAACCACTGAAGCTTTCTTT.

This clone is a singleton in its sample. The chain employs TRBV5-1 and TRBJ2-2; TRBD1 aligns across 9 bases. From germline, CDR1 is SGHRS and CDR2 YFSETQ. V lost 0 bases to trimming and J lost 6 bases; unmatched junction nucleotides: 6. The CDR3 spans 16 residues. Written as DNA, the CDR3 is TGCGCCAGCAGCTTGGAGGGACAGGGAAGGGCCGGGGAGCTGTTTTTT. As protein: CASSLEGQGRAGELFF.

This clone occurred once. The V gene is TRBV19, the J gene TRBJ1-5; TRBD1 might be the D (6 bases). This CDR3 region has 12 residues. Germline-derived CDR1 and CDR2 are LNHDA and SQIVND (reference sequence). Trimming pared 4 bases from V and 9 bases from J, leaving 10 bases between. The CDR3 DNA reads TGTGCCAGTAGTACCGGGGGGCTGCCCCAGCATTTT. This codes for CASSTGGLPQHF. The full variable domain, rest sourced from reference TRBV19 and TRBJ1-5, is DGGITQSPKYLFRKEGQNVTLSCEQNLNHDAMYWYRQDPGQGLRLIYYSQIVNDFQKGDIAEGYSVSREKKESFPLTVTSAQKNPTAFYLCASSTGGLPQHFGDGTRLSIL.

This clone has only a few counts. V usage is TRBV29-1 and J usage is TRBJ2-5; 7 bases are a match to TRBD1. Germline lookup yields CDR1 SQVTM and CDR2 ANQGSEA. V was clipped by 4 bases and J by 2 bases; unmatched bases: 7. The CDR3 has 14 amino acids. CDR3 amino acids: CSVGPGQLQETQYF. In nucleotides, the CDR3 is TGCAGCGTTGGGCCGGGACAGTTACAAGAGACCCAGTACTTC.

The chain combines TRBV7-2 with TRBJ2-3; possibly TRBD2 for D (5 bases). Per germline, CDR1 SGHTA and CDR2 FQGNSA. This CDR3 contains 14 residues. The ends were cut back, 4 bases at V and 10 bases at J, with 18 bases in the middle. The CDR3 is CASSSPARVRAQYF. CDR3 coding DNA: TGTGCCAGCAGCTCCCCTGCGAGGGTTAGGGCGCAGTATTTT.

For the CDR3, the DNA is TGCGCCAGCAGCTCCGGGACAGGGGATCGGGCCTCGGGGAAACTGTTTTTT. This encodes CASSSGTGDRASGKLFF. The V gene is TRBV5-1, the J gene TRBJ1-4; TRBD1 matches at 10 bases. This CDR3 has 17 amino acids. CDR1 and CDR2 from the germline V gene are SGHRS and YFSETQ. Trimming at V came to 3 bases and at J to 11 bases, leaving 16 bases not matched to a gene.

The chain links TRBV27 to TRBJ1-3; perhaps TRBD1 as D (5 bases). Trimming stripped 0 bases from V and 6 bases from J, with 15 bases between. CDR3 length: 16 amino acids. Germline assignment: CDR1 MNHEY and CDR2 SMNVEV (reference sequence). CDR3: CASSLSYRTPANTIYF. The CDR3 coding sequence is TGTGCCAGCAGTTTATCGTACAGGACCCCCGCAAACACCATATATTTT.